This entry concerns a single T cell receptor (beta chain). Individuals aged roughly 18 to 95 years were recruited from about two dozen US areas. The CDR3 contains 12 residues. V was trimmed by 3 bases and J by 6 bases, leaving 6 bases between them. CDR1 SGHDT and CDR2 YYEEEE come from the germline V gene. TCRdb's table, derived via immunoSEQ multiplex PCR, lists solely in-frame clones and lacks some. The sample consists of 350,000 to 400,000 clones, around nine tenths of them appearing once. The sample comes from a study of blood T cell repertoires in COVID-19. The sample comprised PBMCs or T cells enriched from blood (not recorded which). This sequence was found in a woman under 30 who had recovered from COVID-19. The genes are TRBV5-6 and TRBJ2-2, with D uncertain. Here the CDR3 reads CASSSQAGELFF. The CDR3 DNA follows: TGTGCCAGCAGCTCTCAGGCCGGGGAGCTGTTTTTT.